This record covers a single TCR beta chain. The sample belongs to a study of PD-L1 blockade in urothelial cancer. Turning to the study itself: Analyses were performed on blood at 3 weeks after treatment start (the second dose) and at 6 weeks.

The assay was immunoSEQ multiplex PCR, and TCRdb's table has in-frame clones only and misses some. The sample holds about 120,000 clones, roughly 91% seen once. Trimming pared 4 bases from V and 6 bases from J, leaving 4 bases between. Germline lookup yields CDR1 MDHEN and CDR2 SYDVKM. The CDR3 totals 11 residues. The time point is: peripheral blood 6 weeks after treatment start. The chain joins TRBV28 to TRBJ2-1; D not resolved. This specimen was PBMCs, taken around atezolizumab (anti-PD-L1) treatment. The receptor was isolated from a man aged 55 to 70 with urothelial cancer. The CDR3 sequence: CASSSFNEQFF. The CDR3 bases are TGTGCCAGCAGTTCTTTCAATGAGCAGTTCTTC.